This T cell receptor (beta chain) came from a study of cytomegalovirus exposure and HLA in healthy donors. Study-wide results and caveats: A prior analysis recorded that most TCR beta V segments were productive about 90% or about 30% of the time. Cytomegalovirus-associated TCR beta chains were listed, numbering 164. Later analysis identified several of the most significant clusters that appeared linked to common viral pathogens. From TCR beta sequences, most subjects' HLA-A and HLA-B alleles were reportedly predicted accurately.

As concerns this clone: The antigen remains undetermined.

13 Jbeta primers and 60 Vbeta primers were used for the PCR. Measured with immunoSEQ multiplex PCR; TCRdb has only the in-frame clones, and not every one. In the table there are around 200,000 clones, 70% to 80% of which are singletons. This CDR3 is 15 amino acids long. V lost 1 base, J lost 10 bases, and 14 bases lay in between. CDR1 is LGHNA and CDR2 is YSLEER in the germline V gene. Sample: PBMCs. The V and J genes are TRBV4-3 and TRBJ1-6; D gene uncertain. This receptor was obtained from a male donor in good health and CMV-seronegative. CDR3 DNA: TGCGCCAGCAGCCAAGTAAGAATGGGAGGCTCACCCCTCCACTTT. As protein: CASSQVRMGGSPLHF.